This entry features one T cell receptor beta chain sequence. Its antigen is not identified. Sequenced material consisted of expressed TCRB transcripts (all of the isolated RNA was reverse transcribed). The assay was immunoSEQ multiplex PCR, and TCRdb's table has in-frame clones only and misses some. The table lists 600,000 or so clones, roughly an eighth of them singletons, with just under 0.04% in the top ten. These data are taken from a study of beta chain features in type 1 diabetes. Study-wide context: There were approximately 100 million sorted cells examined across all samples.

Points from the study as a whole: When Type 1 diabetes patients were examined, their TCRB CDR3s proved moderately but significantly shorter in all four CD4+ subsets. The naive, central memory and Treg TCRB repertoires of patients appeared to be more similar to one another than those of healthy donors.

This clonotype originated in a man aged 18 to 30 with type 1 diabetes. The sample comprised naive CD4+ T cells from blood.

In DNA, the CDR3 is TGTGCCAGCAGGGCCCAGGGGGGAGGCTATGGCTACACCTTC. As protein: CASRAQGGGYGYTF. The chain recombines TRBV28 with TRBJ1-2; 7 bases align to TRBD1. Germline V gene data show CDR1 as MDHEN and CDR2 as SYDVKM. Germline trimming cut 6 bases from V and 4 bases from J; bases unmatched to any gene: 8. The CDR3 covers 14 residues.